This T cell receptor (beta chain) was captured in a study of response to subunit inactivated influenza vaccine. In TCRdb, the RT-PCR reads were re-called with MiXCR into one record per CDR3 protein. This table has about 500,000 distinct CDR3 sequences, 16% appearing once. This clonotype was seen more than once but under ten times. Its antigen is still unknown. Study findings and constraints: With each seasonal influenza vaccination, the authors suggested, few new T cells are recruited.

Germline V gene lookup returns CDR1 SGHRS and CDR2 YFSETQ. V lost 4 bases, J lost 0 bases, and 4 bases stayed unmatched. The CDR3 runs to 14 residues. The source of this sequence is a man aged 50-75 years who received an inactivated influenza vaccine. The material sequenced was CD4+ T cells sorted from PBMCs, taken about 24 months after vaccination. This chain connects TRBV5-1 to TRBJ2-7; 7 nucleotides align to TRBD2. CDR3 in amino acids: CASSLGLPSYEQYF. The CDR3 nucleotides read TGCGCCAGCAGCCTGGGACTACCCTCCTACGAGCAGTACTTC.